This T cell receptor beta chain was observed in a study of response to subunit inactivated influenza vaccine. The study's findings and limits: Seasonal influenza vaccination, on each occasion, was suggested by the authors to recruit few new T cells.

Trimming took 1 base from V and 0 from J, leaving 4 bases between them. The CDR3 sequence is 14 residues long. The germline V gene encodes CDR1 MDHEN and CDR2 SYDVKM. Each CDR3 protein gets one entry after TCRdb re-called the RT-PCR reads with MiXCR. The table shows 450,000 to 600,000 distinct CDR3 sequences, with 15% to 20% occurring only once. This clonotype was seen repeatedly, ten times or more. Its antigen is unidentified. Sequencing used CD4+ T cells sorted from PBMCs, obtained 23 months after vaccination. The chain combines TRBV28 with TRBJ1-3; D is ambiguous. The origin of this receptor is a man in his fifties or sixties who received an inactivated influenza vaccine. This CDR3 is CASSLLISGNTIYF. CDR3 nucleotides: TGTGCCAGCAGTTTATTGATCTCTGGAAACACCATATATTTT.